This T cell receptor beta chain originates from a study of Ad26.COV2.S vaccination and SARS-CoV-2 variants. V lost 5 bases, J lost 7 bases, and 14 bases lay in between. CDR1 LGHDT and CDR2 YNNKEL come from the germline V gene (reference sequence). This CDR3 spans 13 amino acids. Study conclusions and caveats: Spike-specific TCR breadth ran higher among vaccine recipients than placebo recipients.

Sequencing was performed with immunoSEQ multiplex PCR; in TCRdb, only in-frame clones are kept and a portion is missing. The sample shows about 350,000 clones, 92% of them seen only once. As concerns this clone: Its antigen is unidentified.

The sequence derives from a human donor who had recovered from COVID-19. The sample here was peripheral blood, taken after recovery from COVID-19. The J gene is TRBJ1-1, the V gene TRBV3-1 (or the pseudogene TRBV3-2), with D possibly matching TRBD1 (5 bases). The CDR3 is CASSSRDFGEAFF. Written as DNA, the CDR3 is TGTGCCAGCAGCTCCCGGGACTTTGGTGAAGCTTTCTTT.